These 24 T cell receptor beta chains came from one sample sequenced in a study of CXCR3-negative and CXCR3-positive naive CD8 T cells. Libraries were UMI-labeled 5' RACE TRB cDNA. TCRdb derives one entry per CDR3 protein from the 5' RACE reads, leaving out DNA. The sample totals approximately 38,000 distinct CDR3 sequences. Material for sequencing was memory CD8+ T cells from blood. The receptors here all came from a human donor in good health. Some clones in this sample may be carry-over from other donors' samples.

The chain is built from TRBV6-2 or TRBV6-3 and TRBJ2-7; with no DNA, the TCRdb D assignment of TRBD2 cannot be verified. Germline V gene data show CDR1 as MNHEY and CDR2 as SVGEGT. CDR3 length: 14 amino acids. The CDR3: CASSFGLETYEQYF.

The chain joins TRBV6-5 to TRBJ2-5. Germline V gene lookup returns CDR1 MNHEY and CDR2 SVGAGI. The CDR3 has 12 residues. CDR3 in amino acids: CASNYPGETQYF.

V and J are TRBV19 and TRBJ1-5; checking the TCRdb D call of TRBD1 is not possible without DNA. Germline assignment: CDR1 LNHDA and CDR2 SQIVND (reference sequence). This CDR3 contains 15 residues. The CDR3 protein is CASSTPTGGNQPQHF.

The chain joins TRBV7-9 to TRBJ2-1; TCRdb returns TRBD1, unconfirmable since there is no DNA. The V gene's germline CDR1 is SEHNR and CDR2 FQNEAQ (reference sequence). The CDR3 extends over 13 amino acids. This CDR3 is CASSSPAGDEQFF.

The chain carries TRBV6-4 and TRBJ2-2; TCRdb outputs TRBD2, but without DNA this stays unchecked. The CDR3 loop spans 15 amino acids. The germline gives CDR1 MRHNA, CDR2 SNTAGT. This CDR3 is CASSAGTSEAVELFF.

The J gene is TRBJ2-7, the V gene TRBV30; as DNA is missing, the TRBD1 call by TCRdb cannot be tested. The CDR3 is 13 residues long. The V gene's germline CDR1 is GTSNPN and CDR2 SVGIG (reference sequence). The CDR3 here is CAWTRTASYEQYF.

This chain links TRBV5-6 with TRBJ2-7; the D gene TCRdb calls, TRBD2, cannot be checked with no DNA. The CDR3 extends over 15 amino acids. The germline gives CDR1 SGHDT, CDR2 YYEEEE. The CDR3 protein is CASRLAGATPYEQYF.

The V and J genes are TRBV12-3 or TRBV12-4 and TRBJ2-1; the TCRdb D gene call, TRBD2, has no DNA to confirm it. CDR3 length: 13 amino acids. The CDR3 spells CASTSTMHNEQFF.

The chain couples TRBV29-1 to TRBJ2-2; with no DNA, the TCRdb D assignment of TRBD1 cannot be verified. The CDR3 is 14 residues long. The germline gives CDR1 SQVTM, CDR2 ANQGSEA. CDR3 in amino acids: CSVDWQGNTGELFF.

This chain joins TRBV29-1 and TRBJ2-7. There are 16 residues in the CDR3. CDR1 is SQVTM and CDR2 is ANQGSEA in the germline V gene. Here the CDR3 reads CSVEGTQEASSYEQYF.

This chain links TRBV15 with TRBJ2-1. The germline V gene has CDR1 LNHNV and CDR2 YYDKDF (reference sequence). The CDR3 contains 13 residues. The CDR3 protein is CATRAYSYNEQFF.

This CDR3 is CATSRLSSETQYF. The chain is built from TRBV15 and TRBJ2-5; the D call from TCRdb, TRBD2, cannot be confirmed without DNA. The germline V gene encodes CDR1 LNHNV and CDR2 YYDKDF (reference sequence). The CDR3 is 13 amino acids.

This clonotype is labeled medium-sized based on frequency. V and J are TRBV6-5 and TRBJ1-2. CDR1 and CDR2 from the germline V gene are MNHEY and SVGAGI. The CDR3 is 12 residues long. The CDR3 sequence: CASSSWVYGYTF.

This chain's CDR3 is CASSWGGGGYYEQYF. The chain combines TRBV27 with TRBJ2-7; TCRdb names TRBD1, which stays unverified in the absence of DNA. Germline V gives CDR1 MNHEY, CDR2 SMNVEV (reference sequence). This CDR3 has 15 residues.

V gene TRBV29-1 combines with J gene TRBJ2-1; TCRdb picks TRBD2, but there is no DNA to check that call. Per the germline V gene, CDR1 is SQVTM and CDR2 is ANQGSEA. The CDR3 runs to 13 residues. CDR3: CSVAGGEKNEQFF.

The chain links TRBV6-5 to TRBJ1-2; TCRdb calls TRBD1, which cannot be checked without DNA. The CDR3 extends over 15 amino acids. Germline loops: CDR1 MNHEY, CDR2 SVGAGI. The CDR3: CASGRTGASPHGYTF.

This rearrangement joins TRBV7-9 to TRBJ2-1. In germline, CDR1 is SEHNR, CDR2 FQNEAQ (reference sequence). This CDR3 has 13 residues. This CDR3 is CASSFDMNNEQFF.

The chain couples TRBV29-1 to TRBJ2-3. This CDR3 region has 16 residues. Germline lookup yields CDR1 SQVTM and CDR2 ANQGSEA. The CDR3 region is CSVESFGLQDTDTQYF.

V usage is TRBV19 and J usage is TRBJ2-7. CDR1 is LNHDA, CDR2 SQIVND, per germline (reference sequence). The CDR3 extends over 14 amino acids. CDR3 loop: CASSTAESTYEQYF.

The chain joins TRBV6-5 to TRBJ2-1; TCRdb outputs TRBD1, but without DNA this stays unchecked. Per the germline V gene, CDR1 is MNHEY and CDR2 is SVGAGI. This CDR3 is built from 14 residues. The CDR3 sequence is CASSYSSGSNEQFF.

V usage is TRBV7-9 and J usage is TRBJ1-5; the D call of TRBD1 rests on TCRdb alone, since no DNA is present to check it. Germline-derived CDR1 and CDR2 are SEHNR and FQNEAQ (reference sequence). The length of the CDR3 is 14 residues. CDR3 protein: CASSWGTVDQPQHF.

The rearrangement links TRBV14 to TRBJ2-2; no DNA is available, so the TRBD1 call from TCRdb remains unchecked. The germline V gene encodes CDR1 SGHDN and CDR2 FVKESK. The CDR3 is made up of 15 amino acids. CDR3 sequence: CASSQVSDRTGELFF.

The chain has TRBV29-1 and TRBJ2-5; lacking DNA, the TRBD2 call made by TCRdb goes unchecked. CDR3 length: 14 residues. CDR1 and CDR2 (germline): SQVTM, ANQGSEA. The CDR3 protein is CSVRGTISEETQYF.

The CDR3 sequence is CASSNGQVDNEQFF. The chain links TRBV11-2 to TRBJ2-1; the D call from TCRdb, TRBD1, cannot be confirmed without DNA. This CDR3 comprises 14 residues. Germline CDR1 reads SGHAT; CDR2 reads FQNNGV.